Listed below are T cell receptor beta chains from one sample, sequenced in a study of cytotoxic CD8 clonotypes in ibrutinib-treated CLL. TCRdb's table, derived via immunoSEQ multiplex PCR, lists solely in-frame clones and lacks some. The table includes approximately 130,000 clones, around 80% detected once. The sample in question was PBMCs, obtained after 24 months of ibrutinib treatment. These receptors all stem from a human donor with chronic lymphocytic leukemia. CDR3s include the opening cysteine and the closing phenylalanine or tryptophan. The order of the fields is CDR3 length, D gene, J gene, clone size, V gene, CDR3 DNA, CDR3 protein. The D gene is left open where the match is weak. The size field is filled for only some rows; it gives once, few, many or a size class.

>18|.|TRBJ1-1|.|TRBV25-1
TGTGCCAGCAGTGATCCTGCGATTTCATCGGGGCGGAACACTGAAGCTTTCTTT
CASSDPAISSGRNTEAFF
>14|.|TRBJ2-2|.|TRBV7-3
TGTGCCAGCAGCTTAAACAGGGTCGACGGGGAGCTGTTTTTT
CASSLNRVDGELFF
>11|.|TRBJ2-5|.|TRBV11-2
TGTGCCAGCAGCCCCTCGGGGACCCAGTACTTC
CASSPSGTQYF
>15|TRBD2|TRBJ2-5|once|TRBV7-9
TGTGCCAGCAGCTCCCGGGAGGCGAACCAAGAGACCCAGTACTTC
CASSSREANQETQYF
>16|.|TRBJ2-5|.|TRBV7-9
TGTGCCAGCAGCTTAGGGCAGGGTGAGGCTCAAGAGACCCAGTACTTC
CASSLGQGEAQETQYF
>15|.|TRBJ1-2|.|TRBV6-6
TGTGCCAGCAGTTACTCTGCAGAACCCACCTATGGCTACACCTTC
CASSYSAEPTYGYTF
>20|TRBD1|TRBJ2-6|once|TRBV23-1
TGCGCCAGCAGCCCCCAGGGGGGACAGGAGGTCTCCTCTGGGGCCAACGTCCTGACTTTC
CASSPQGGQEVSSGANVLTF
>14|.|TRBJ1-3|.|TRBV30
TGTGCCTGGAGTGTCCGGGGATCTGGAAACACCATATATTTT
CAWSVRGSGNTIYF
>13|.|TRBJ2-3|.|TRBV19
TGTGCCAGCTCCAGGGGGGGGACAGATACGCAGTATTTT
CASSRGGTDTQYF
>15|.|TRBJ2-7|.|TRBV27
TGTGCCAGCAGTCCTCGGACAGTTCTCGGGTACGAGCAGTACTTC
CASSPRTVLGYEQYF
>14|.|TRBJ1-1|.|TRBV6-6
TGTGCCAGCAGTGAGGCCGCGACCCGGACGGAAGCTTTCTTT
CASSEAATRTEAFF
>16|.|TRBJ2-3|.|TRBV7-9
TGTGCCAGCAGCTTAGCGTTAGGACCCAGCACAGATACGCAGTATTTT
CASSLALGPSTDTQYF
>15|TRBD1|TRBJ1-2|.|TRBV9
TGTGCCAGCAGCGTTCCAGGGACAGGGGCGAGTGGCTACACCTTC
CASSVPGTGASGYTF
>15|.|TRBJ2-5|.|TRBV7-6
TGTGCCAGCAGCTTAGCGCGAGGGATTCGGGAGACCCAGTACTTC
CASSLARGIRETQYF
>16|TRBD2|TRBJ2-5|.|TRBV5-4
TGTGCCAGCAGCGGAGGGACTAGCGGGGGTCAAGAGACCCAGTACTTC
CASSGGTSGGQETQYF
>15|.|TRBJ2-5|many|TRBV11-2
TGTGCCAGCCTGAAGGATTGGAATATGGGGGAGACCCAGTACTTC
CASLKDWNMGETQYF
>16|.|TRBJ1-5|.|TRBV19
TGTGCCAGTAGTTCTATGAAGGGGTCCGGGAATCAGCCCCAGCATTTT
CASSSMKGSGNQPQHF
>15|TRBD1|TRBJ1-5|.|TRBV6-4
TGTGCCAGCAGAGAACAGGGGTATAGCAATCAGCCCCAGCATTTT
CASREQGYSNQPQHF
>16|.|TRBJ1-4|few|TRBV5-5
TGTGCCAGCAGCTTGCGATCCCCAGAAACTAATGAAAAACTGTTTTTT
CASSLRSPETNEKLFF
>17|.|TRBJ2-3|.|TRBV4-2
TGTGCCAGCAGCCACACTTCGGGGCAGGGGATAGCAGATACGCAGTATTTT
CASSHTSGQGIADTQYF
>12|TRBD2|TRBJ2-7|.|TRBV28
TGTGCCAGCAGCCGGGAGGGGTACGAGCAGTACTTC
CASSREGYEQYF
>15|.|TRBJ1-5|.|TRBV10-3
TGTGCCATCAGTGGGACCGCAGGGGCGGGTCAGCCCCAGCATTTT
CAISGTAGAGQPQHF
>15|.|TRBJ1-5|.|TRBV4-2
TGTGCCAGCAGCCAAGAAGGGGATAGCAATCAGCCCCAGCATTTT
CASSQEGDSNQPQHF
>14|.|TRBJ2-3|.|TRBV19
TGTGCCAGTAACCCAAGTGTGTATAGAGATACGCAGTATTTT
CASNPSVYRDTQYF
>18|TRBD1|TRBJ1-1|.|TRBV18
TGTGCCAGCTCACCAGACAGGGACCCTAAGTTAATGAACACTGAAGCTTTCTTT
CASSPDRDPKLMNTEAFF
>15|.|TRBJ2-3|.|TRBV7-2
TGTGCCAGCAGCTCACCGGGGGCCCCCACAGATACGCAGTATTTT
CASSSPGAPTDTQYF
>13|.|TRBJ2-3|.|TRBV12-5
TGTGCTAGTGGATTCCTCCTAACCGATACGCAGTATTTT
CASGFLLTDTQYF
>13|.|TRBJ2-7|.|TRBV2
TGTGCCAGCAGTGAAGACAGGGACCACGAGCAGTACTTC
CASSEDRDHEQYF
>15|.|TRBJ2-3|.|TRBV7-2
TGTGCCAGCAGCCGATCTGGACTGAGCACAGATACGCAGTATTTT
CASSRSGLSTDTQYF
>14|TRBD1|TRBJ1-1|.|TRBV5-1
TGCGCCAGCAACCCAGGGGGTTTGAACACTGAAGCTTTCTTT
CASNPGGLNTEAFF
>14|.|TRBJ1-2|.|TRBV5-5
TGTGCCAGCAGCCTCCTTGGGGTAGACTATGGCTACACCTTC
CASSLLGVDYGYTF
>14|TRBD1|TRBJ1-5|.|TRBV19
TGTGCCAGTAGTAGAACAGGGGAGAATCAGCCCCAGCATTTT
CASSRTGENQPQHF
>16|.|TRBJ2-5|.|TRBV7-8
TGTGCCAGCAGCCCAGGGGGGGGGACTAGACAAGAGACCCAGTACTTC
CASSPGGGTRQETQYF
>13|.|TRBJ2-7|.|TRBV7-9
TGTGCCAGCAGCTTTCAACAGGGACACGAGCAGTACTTC
CASSFQQGHEQYF
>13|.|TRBJ2-7|.|TRBV4-2
TGTGCCAGCAGCCAAATTGGGTTCTACGAGCAGTACTTC
CASSQIGFYEQYF
>13|TRBD1|TRBJ2-7|.|TRBV18
TGTGCCAGCTCAGAAGACAGGGGCTACGAGCAGTACTTC
CASSEDRGYEQYF
>16|TRBD2|TRBJ2-5|.|TRBV7-6
TGTGCCAGCAGCCCAGGGGCTAGCGGGGGAGCAGAGACCCAGTACTTC
CASSPGASGGAETQYF
>15|TRBD2|TRBJ2-7|once|TRBV7-2
TGTGCCAGCAGCTATGGGACTAGCGGGGTCTACGAGCAGTACTTC
CASSYGTSGVYEQYF
>14|.|TRBJ2-5|.|TRBV4-3
TGCGCCAGCAGCCAAGATCACCACCAAGAGACCCAGTACTTC
CASSQDHHQETQYF
>16|TRBD1|TRBJ1-6|few|TRBV7-9
TGTGCCAGCAGCTTAGGGGACGGGACAGGGGATTCACCCCTCCACTTT
CASSLGDGTGDSPLHF
>13|.|TRBJ1-5|.|TRBV11-2
TGTGCCAGCAGCTTAGGACCGAGGAAGCCCCAGCATTTT
CASSLGPRKPQHF
>14|.|TRBJ1-3|once|TRBV7-8
TGTGCCAGCAGCTTAGGGAACTCTGGAAACACCATATATTTT
CASSLGNSGNTIYF
>15|.|TRBJ2-7|.|TRBV9
TGTGCCAGCAGCGTAGTAGGCGGAGCTGCTGGCGAGCAGTACTTC
CASSVVGGAAGEQYF